Detailed here is one T cell receptor beta chain. Its antigen is not known. These data originate in a study of cytomegalovirus exposure and HLA in healthy donors. Germline V gene lookup returns CDR1 GTSNPN and CDR2 SVGIG (reference sequence). Trimming removed 0 bases from V and 12 bases from J; junction bases left unmatched: 4. CDR3 length equals 11 residues. The PCR was carried out with 60 Vbeta primers and 13 Jbeta primers. How the authors handled the data: Some 11 million of the approximately 80 million unique TCR beta chains counted in a later analysis were shared. Clones were sequenced by immunoSEQ multiplex PCR, and TCRdb holds only the in-frame ones, with some missing. D and trimming come from the DNA, and the V and J calls and clone size come from that table. This table holds a few hundred thousand clones, roughly 83% found once. General study points: TCR beta sequences numbering 15,000 to 20,000 were associated with HLA alleles at 0.05 false discovery rate in a later analysis.

Specimen: PBMCs. J is TRBJ2-5 and V is TRBV30; 7 positions agree with TRBD1. This TCR was sampled from a girl between 5 and 17 years old in good health and CMV-seronegative. The DNA for the CDR3 is TGTGCCTGGAGTGTAGGCGACAGGGAGTACTTC. Translated, it gives CAWSVGDREYF.